This entry lists 22 T cell receptor beta chains sequenced from one sample in a study of CD8 T cells in ankylosing spondylitis. General study results and limits: Apparently characteristic of ankylosing spondylitis blood was a TCR beta motif (roughly 8 highly homologous variants).

These receptors are not linked to any known antigen. TCRdb itself ran the 5' RACE reads through MiXCR, one entry per CDR3 protein. Of about 220,000 distinct CDR3 sequences in the sample, approximately 7.3% were seen once. Sequences were obtained from blood, either unsorted or a sorted T cell fraction (not recorded which). These receptors were taken from a male donor with ankylosing spondylitis.

This clonotype appeared many times. The chain links TRBV4-3 to TRBJ1-1; D may be TRBD1 (6 bases). This CDR3 region has 11 residues. Germline V gene sequence: CDR1 LGHNA, CDR2 YSLEER. The germline V and J ends were trimmed by 5 bases and 10 bases, with 11 bases remaining between them. CDR3 DNA: TGCGCCAGCAGCTTACAGGGTGTAGCTTTCTTT. Translated, it gives CASSLQGVAFF.

This clonotype was found many times. The CDR3 loop reads CATSDGDREQFF. The CDR3, as DNA: TGTGCCACCAGTGATGGGGACAGAGAGCAGTTCTTC. The chain recombines TRBV24-1 with TRBJ2-1; 7 positions match TRBD1. Trimming cost V 3 bases and J 10 bases; bases outside gene matches: 2. Germline V gives CDR1 KGHDR, CDR2 SFDVKD. The CDR3 contains 12 residues.

This clonotype was seen ten or more times. The V and J genes are TRBV10-3 and TRBJ2-1, with D maybe TRBD2 (7 bases). V was cut by 0 bases and J by 8 bases, with 14 bases left in between. The germline CDR1 and CDR2 sequences are ENHRY and SYGVKD. The CDR3 runs 15 residues. CDR3: CAISESTGGVDEQFF. As DNA, the CDR3 is TGTGCCATCAGTGAGTCTACGGGGGGCGTCGATGAGCAGTTCTTC.

Many counts were recorded for this clonotype. V is TRBV4-3 and J is TRBJ2-1; 13 nucleotides align to TRBD2. The germline gives CDR1 LGHNA, CDR2 YSLEER. The V and J ends lost 3 bases and 7 bases, in that order; junction bases with no gene match: 6. There are 16 residues in the CDR3. In DNA, the CDR3 is TGCGCCAGCAGCCATGATCGGACTAGCGGGAGTAATGAGCAGTTCTTC. It is translated as CASSHDRTSGSNEQFF.

This rearrangement joins TRBV20-1 to TRBJ2-7; 7 bases match TRBD2. The CDR3 is 14 residues long. Germline CDR1 DFQATT, CDR2 SNEGSKA (reference sequence). V shed 5 bases and J 3 bases; nucleotides not matched to a gene: 10. CDR3 in amino acids: CSAGMGLYRYEQYF. As DNA, the CDR3 is TGCAGTGCTGGAATGGGACTATATCGCTACGAGCAGTACTTC.

This chain connects TRBV19 to TRBJ2-7; 9 bases are shared with TRBD2. In germline, CDR1 is LNHDA, CDR2 SQIVND (reference sequence). The ends lost 5 bases at V and 1 base at J; junction bases unmatched: 3. The CDR3 loop spans 14 amino acids. The CDR3 DNA follows: TGTGCCAGTAGTCCTAGCGGGACATCCTACGAGCAGTACTTC. Its translation: CASSPSGTSYEQYF.

This clonotype was seen a handful of times. CDR3 in amino acids: CASSQVLLGVREKLFF. CDR3 in DNA: TGTGCCAGCAGCCAAGTCCTTTTAGGGGTCAGGGAAAAACTGTTTTTT. The chain carries TRBV4-2 and TRBJ1-4; D perhaps matches TRBD1 (5 bases). Germline assignment: CDR1 LGHNA and CDR2 YNFKEQ. V lost 1 base and J lost 8, with 17 bases in between. The CDR3 length is 16 residues.

This clonotype was observed at least ten times. The V call is TRBV21-1, the J call TRBJ1-3; the DNA was not compared with TRBD1, the D call given in the table. TRBV21-1 is shown as a pseudogene. The CDR3 is made up of 13 amino acids. The CDR3 nucleotides are TGTGCCAGCAGCAGACAGGGGGTAGACACCATATGTTTT. The encoded protein is CASSRQGVDTICF.

The sample holds many counts of this clonotype. This chain connects TRBV5-1 to TRBJ1-1; D remains unclear. Germline-derived CDR1 and CDR2 are SGHRS and YFSETQ. The CDR3 consists of 17 residues. Trimming left V 0 bases short and J 0 bases short, with 15 bases between. The CDR3 here is CASSLDSFTTLNTEAFF. As DNA, the CDR3 is TGCGCCAGCAGCTTGGACAGCTTTACTACCCTGAACACTGAAGCTTTCTTT.

This clonotype was seen many times. The chain has TRBV28 and TRBJ2-1; no clear D gene. The V end was cut by 5 bases, the J end by 8 bases, with 22 bases between. CDR1 and CDR2 from the germline V gene are MDHEN and SYDVKM. The CDR3 spans 16 residues. The chain's CDR3 is CASSGWDEDIEDEQFF. CDR3 in DNA: TGTGCCAGCAGTGGTTGGGATGAGGATATTGAGGATGAGCAGTTCTTC.

This clonotype was counted many times. The rearrangement links TRBV20-1 to TRBJ2-5, with D possibly matching TRBD1 (6 bases). Germline loops: CDR1 DFQATT, CDR2 SNEGSKA (reference sequence). V was cut by 0 bases and J by 1 base, with 6 bases left in between. The CDR3 runs 13 residues. CDR3 region: CSARDRGQETQYF. The CDR3 DNA is TGCAGTGCTAGAGACAGGGGCCAAGAGACCCAGTACTTC.

This clonotype was picked up a small number of times. The chain links TRBV7-3 to TRBJ2-7; TRBD1 matches at 7 bases. This CDR3 comprises 19 residues. J gave up 3 bases and V 4 bases, and 21 bases lay outside the gene matches. CDR1 is SGHTA, CDR2 FQGTGA, per germline. The CDR3 region is CASSSPRRQGPRRIYEQYF. The CDR3 bases are TGTGCCAGCAGCTCACCAAGACGACAGGGACCTAGGAGAATCTACGAGCAGTACTTC.

The table lists this clonotype with a few counts. The rearrangement links TRBV7-9 to TRBJ2-7; possible D gene TRBD1, 5 bases. Trimming pared 0 bases from V and 5 bases from J, leaving 14 bases between. Germline V lookup: CDR1 SEHNR, CDR2 FQNEAQ (reference sequence). The CDR3 spans 15 residues. CDR3 DNA: TGTGCCAGCAGCTTAGCGGGCAGGGCTCAGGACGAGCAGTACTTC. Translating it yields CASSLAGRAQDEQYF.

This clonotype was seen only once. The junction does not match germline at one end; this may be a read error. The genes are TRBV4-2 and TRBJ2-1; no reliable D call. The CDR3 is made up of 14 amino acids. Germline V lookup: CDR1 LGHNA, CDR2 YNFKEQ. This CDR3 reads CAISLGRSHNEQFF. CDR3 coding DNA: TGTGCCATCAGCCTCGGGCGGTCCCACAATGAGCAGTTCTTC.

The gene calls are TRBV29-1 and TRBJ2-3; no firm D call. Trimming left V 0 bases short and J 2 bases short, with 12 bases between. Germline values: CDR1 SQVTM, CDR2 ANQGSEA. The CDR3 covers 15 residues. DNA of the CDR3: TGCAGCGTTGAAGATCAGGCAAGTTTCACAGATACGCAGTATTTT. It is translated as CSVEDQASFTDTQYF.

In this sample, this clonotype turned up many times. The chain is built from TRBV29-1 and TRBJ2-7; 9 bases line up with TRBD1. The V gene's germline CDR1 is SQVTM and CDR2 ANQGSEA. The CDR3 runs to 12 residues. With 7 bases clipped from V and 4 bases from J, the junction kept 5 bases outside the gene matches. CDR3 coding DNA: TGCAGCGCTAGGACAGGGGTTTACGAGCAGTACTTC. This gives the protein CSARTGVYEQYF.

In this sample, this clonotype turned up many times. The chain recombines TRBV13 with TRBJ2-3; TRBD2 matches 9 bases. Germline values: CDR1 PRHDT, CDR2 FYEKMQ (reference sequence). After removal of 1 base from V and 4 bases from J, the junction contained 6 bases not matched to a gene. There are 16 residues in the CDR3. CDR3 loop: CASSLEASGMSDTQYF. The CDR3 DNA is TGTGCCAGCAGCTTAGAAGCTAGCGGGATGTCAGATACGCAGTATTTT.

This clonotype was counted many times. This rearrangement joins TRBV12-3 or TRBV12-4 to TRBJ1-5; D gene ambiguous. The CDR3 length is 13 residues. The V end was cut by 4 bases, the J end by 8 bases, with 12 bases between. This CDR3 reads CASSSSRLEPQHF. Written as DNA, the CDR3 is TGTGCCAGCAGTTCCTCCCGTCTTGAGCCCCAGCATTTT.

This clonotype occurred once. The chain links TRBV5-4 to TRBJ2-7, with D uncertain. In germline, CDR1 is SGHNT, CDR2 YYREEE (reference sequence). The CDR3 has 15 amino acids. Trimming pared 5 bases from V and 2 bases from J, leaving 17 bases between. DNA for the CDR3: TGTGCCAGCAGTTCCGAGTTATTTTCAGCCTACGAGCAGTACTTC. Translation gives CASSSELFSAYEQYF. Supplemented by reference TRBV5-4 and TRBJ2-7, the full variable domain reads ETGVTQSPTHLIKTRGQQVTLRCSSQSGHNTVSWYQQALGQGPQFIFQYYREEENGRGNFPPRFSGLQFPNYSSELNVNALELDDSALYLCASSSELFSAYEQYFGPGTRLTVT.

In this sample, this clonotype turned up many times. The rearrangement uses TRBV7-9 and TRBJ2-3; 10 bases fit TRBD2. CDR1 is SEHNR and CDR2 is FQNEAQ in the germline V gene (reference sequence). V shed 3 bases and J 1 base; nucleotides not matched to a gene: 7. CDR3 size: 17 residues. The CDR3: CASSFTSAGGGTDTQYF. The CDR3 coding sequence is TGTGCCAGCAGCTTCACATCAGCGGGAGGGGGCACAGATACGCAGTATTTT.

This clonotype was seen more than once but under ten times. This chain connects TRBV6-1 to TRBJ1-5; D gene ambiguous. The CDR3 is made up of 14 amino acids. V was shortened by 3 bases and J by 3 bases, with 9 bases between the two germline ends. The V gene's germline CDR1 is MNHNS and CDR2 SASEGT. CDR3 in amino acids: CASSELALNQPQHF. CDR3 in DNA: TGTGCCAGCAGTGAGTTGGCCCTCAATCAGCCCCAGCATTTT.

The chain uses TRBV15 and TRBJ2-1, with 14 bases matching TRBD2. The V and J ends lost 2 bases and 7 bases, in that order; junction bases with no gene match: 4. The length of the CDR3 is 16 residues. CDR1 LNHNV and CDR2 YYDKDF come from the germline V gene (reference sequence). The CDR3: CATSRRGTSGRNEQFF. In DNA, the CDR3 is TGTGCCACCAGCAGACGCGGGACTAGCGGGAGAAATGAGCAGTTCTTC.